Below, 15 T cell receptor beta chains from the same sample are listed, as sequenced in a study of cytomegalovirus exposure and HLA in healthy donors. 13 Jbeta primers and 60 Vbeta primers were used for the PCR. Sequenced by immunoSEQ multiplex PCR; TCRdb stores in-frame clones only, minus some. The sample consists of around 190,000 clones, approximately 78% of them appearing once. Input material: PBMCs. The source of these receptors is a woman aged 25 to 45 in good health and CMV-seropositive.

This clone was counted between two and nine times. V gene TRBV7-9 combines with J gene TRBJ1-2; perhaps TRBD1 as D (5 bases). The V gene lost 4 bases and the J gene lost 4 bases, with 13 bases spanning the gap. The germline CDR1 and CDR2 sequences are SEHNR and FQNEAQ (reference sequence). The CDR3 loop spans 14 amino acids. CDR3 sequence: CASSSRDTAYGYTF. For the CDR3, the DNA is TGTGCCAGCAGCTCCAGGGATACGGCCTATGGCTACACCTTC. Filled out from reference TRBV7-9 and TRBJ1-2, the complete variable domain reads DTGVSQNPRHKITKRGQNVTFRCDPISEHNRLYWYRQTLGQGPEFLTYFQNEAQLEKSRLLSDRFSAERPKGSFSTLEIQRTEQGDSAMYLCASSSRDTAYGYTFGSGTRLTVV.

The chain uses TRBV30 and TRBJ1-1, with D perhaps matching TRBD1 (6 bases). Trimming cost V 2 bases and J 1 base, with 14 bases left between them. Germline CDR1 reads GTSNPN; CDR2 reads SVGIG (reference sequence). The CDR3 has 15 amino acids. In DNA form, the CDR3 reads TGTGCCTGGAGTTCCACCGGGACAAGGAACACTGAAGCTTTCTTT. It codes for CAWSSTGTRNTEAFF.

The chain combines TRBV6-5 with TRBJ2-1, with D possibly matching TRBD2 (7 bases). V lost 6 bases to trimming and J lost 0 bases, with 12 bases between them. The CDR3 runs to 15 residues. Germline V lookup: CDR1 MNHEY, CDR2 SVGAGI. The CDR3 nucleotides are TGTGCCAGCAGCACCGGGGGGCCCTCCTACAATGAGCAGTTCTTC. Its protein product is CASSTGGPSYNEQFF.

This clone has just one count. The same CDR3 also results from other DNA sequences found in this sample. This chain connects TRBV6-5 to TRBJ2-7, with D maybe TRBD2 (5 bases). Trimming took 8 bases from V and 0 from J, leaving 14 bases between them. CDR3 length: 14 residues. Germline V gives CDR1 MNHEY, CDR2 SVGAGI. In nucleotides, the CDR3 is TGTGCCAGCCGCTCGTCGGGGAGCTCCTACGAGCAGTACTTC. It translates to CASRSSGSSYEQYF.

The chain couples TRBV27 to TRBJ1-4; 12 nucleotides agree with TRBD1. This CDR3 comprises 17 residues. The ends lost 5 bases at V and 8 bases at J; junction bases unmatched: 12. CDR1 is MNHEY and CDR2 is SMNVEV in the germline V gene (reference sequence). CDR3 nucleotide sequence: TGTGCCAGCAGTCCGTCCCGGGACAGGGGGCGTTGGGAAAAACTGTTTTTT. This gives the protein CASSPSRDRGRWEKLFF.

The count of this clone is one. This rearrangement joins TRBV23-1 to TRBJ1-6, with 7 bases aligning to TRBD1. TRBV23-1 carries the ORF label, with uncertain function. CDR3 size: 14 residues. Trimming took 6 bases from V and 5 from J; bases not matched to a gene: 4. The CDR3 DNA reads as TGCGCCAGCAGCCAGGGACAGAATAATTCACCCCTCCACTTT. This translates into CASSQGQNNSPLHF.

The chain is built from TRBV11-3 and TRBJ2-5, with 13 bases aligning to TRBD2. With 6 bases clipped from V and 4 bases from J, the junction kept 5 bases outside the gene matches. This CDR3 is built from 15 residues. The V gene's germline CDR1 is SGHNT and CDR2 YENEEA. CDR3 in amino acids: CASSHRLAGGETQYF. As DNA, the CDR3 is TGTGCCAGCAGTCATCGACTAGCGGGGGGAGAGACCCAGTACTTC.

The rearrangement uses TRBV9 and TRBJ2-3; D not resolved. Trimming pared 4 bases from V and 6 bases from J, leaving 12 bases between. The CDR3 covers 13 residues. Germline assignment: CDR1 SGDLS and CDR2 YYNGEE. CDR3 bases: TGTGCCAGCAGCTCCCCGTGGGCCGATACGCAGTATTTT. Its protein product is CASSSPWADTQYF.

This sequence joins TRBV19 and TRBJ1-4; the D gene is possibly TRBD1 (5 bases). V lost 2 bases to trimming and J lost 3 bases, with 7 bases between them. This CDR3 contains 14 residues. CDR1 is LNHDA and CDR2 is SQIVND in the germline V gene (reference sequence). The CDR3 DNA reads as TGTGCCAGTAGTATACAGGGCTCTAATGAAAAACTGTTTTTT. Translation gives CASSIQGSNEKLFF.

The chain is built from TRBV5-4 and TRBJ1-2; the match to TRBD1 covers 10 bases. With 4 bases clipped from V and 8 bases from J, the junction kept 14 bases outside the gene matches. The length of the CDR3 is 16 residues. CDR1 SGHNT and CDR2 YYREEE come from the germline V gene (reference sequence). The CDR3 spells CASSPGLSTGGEGYTF. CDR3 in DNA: TGTGCCAGCAGCCCGGGGCTGTCGACAGGGGGCGAGGGCTACACCTTC.

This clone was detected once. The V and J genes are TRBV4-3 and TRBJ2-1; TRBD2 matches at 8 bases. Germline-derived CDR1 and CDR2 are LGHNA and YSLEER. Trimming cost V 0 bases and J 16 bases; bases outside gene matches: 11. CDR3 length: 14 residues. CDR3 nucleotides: TGCGCCAGCAGCCAAGATCAGCGGGAGACCCCTTCCTTCTTC. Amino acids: CASSQDQRETPSFF.

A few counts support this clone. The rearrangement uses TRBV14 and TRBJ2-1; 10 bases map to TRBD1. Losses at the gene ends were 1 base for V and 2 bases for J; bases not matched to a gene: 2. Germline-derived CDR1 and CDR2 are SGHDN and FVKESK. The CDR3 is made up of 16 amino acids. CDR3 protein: CASSQGGQGTYNEQFF. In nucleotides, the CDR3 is TGTGCCAGCAGCCAAGGGGGACAGGGGACCTACAATGAGCAGTTCTTC.

The DNA for the CDR3 is TGCGCCAGCAGCCCACTTACGACAGGTGGGATGAACTATGGCTACACCTTC. Translation: CASSPLTTGGMNYGYTF. This rearrangement joins TRBV5-1 to TRBJ1-2; perhaps TRBD1 as D (6 bases). V was pared by 4 bases and J by 2 bases, with 21 bases between. This CDR3 is 17 amino acids long. Germline V gene lookup returns CDR1 SGHRS and CDR2 YFSETQ.

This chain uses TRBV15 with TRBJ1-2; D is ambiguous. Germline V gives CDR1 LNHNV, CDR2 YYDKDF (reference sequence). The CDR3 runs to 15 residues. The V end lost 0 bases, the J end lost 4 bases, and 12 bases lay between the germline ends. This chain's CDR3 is CATSRDRGGTYGYTF. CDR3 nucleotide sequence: TGTGCCACCAGCAGAGATCGCGGAGGCACCTATGGCTACACCTTC.

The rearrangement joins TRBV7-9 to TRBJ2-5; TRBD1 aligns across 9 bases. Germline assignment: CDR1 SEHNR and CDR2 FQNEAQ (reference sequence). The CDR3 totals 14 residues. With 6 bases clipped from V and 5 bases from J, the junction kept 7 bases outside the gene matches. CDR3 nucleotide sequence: TGTGCCAGCAGAGCACAGGGGGCAGGGGAGACCCAGTACTTC. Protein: CASRAQGAGETQYF.